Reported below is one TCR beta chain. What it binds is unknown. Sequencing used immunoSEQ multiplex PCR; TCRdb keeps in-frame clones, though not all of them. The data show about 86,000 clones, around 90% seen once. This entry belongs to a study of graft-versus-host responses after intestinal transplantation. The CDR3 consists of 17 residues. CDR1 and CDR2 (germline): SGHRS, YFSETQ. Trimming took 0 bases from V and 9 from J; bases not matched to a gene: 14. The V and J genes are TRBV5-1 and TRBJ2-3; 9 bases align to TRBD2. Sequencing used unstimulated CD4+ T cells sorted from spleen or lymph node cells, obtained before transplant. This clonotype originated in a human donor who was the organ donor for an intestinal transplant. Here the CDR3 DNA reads TGCGCCAGCAGCTTGGTGATGGGCGGGGGGGCCAAAGGCACGCAGTATTTT. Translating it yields CASSLVMGGGAKGTQYF.